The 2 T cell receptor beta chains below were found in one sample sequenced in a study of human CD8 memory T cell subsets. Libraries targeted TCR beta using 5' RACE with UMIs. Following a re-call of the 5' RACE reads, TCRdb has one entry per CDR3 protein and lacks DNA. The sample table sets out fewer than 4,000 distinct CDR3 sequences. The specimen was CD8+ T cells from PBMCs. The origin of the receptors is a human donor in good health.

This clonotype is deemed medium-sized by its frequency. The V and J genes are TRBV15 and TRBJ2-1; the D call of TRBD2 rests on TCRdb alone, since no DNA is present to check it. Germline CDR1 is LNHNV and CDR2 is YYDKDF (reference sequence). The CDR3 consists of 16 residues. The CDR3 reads CATSRDPGGGAYEQFF.

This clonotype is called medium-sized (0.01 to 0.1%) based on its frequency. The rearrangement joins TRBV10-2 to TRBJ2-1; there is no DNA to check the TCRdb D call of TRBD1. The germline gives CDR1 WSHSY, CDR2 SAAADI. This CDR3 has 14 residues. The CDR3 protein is CASAAGASYNEQFF.